These 6 T cell receptor beta chains originate from one sample sequenced in a study of T cells in tumors after PD-1 blockade (dated by TCRdb to the late 2010s). The label giving this sample's time point can be read as: after anti-PD-1 therapy. The library relied on the immunoSEQ multiplex PCR assay. This immuneACCESS table, as held by TCRdb, lists in-frame sequences with V and J called but not all clones. Of the missing ones, under half trace to an unresolved V gene in checked studies; the others have no known cause. This sample is represented by 4,400 or so clones; about 60% of them were singletons. About 15% of the sample is held by the ten biggest clonotypes. Sequenced here: tumor tissue, sampled after anti-PD-1 treatment. The receptors come from a human donor with basal cell carcinoma.

J is TRBJ1-2 and V is TRBV24-1; a weak D match, TRBD1 (6 bases). CDR3 length equals 18 residues. CDR1 and CDR2 from the germline V gene are KGHDR and SFDVKD. V was shortened by 9 bases and J by 4 bases, with 29 bases between the two germline ends. CDR3 protein: CATRGSRGARYVSYGYTF. The CDR3 DNA reads as TGTGCCACCCGAGGGAGCCGGGGGGCTAGATATGTCTCCTATGGCTACACCTTC.

The chain has TRBV2 and TRBJ2-2, with D perhaps TRBD2 (5 bases). Trimming took off 5 bases at V and 1 base at J, with 11 bases between the two ends. Germline V gives CDR1 SNHLY, CDR2 FYNNEI. This CDR3 region has 15 residues. This CDR3 is CASSRLAENTGELFF. DNA for the CDR3: TGTGCCAGCAGTCGTCTAGCCGAGAACACCGGGGAGCTGTTTTTT.

The chain has TRBV28 and TRBJ2-1; TRBD2 matches 7 bases. The junction had 6 bases not matched to a gene; V was cut back by 5 bases and J by 5 bases. Germline V gene sequence: CDR1 MDHEN, CDR2 SYDVKM. CDR3 length equals 14 residues. The CDR3 bases are TGTGCCAGCAGTCGTCCTAGCGGAAACAATGAGCAGTTCTTC. Amino acid sequence: CASSRPSGNNEQFF.

Only one count was recorded for this clone. This sequence joins TRBV5-1 and TRBJ2-3; 7 bases match TRBD1. The CDR3 extends over 17 amino acids. Germline loops: CDR1 SGHRS, CDR2 YFSETQ. The junction had 7 bases not matched to a gene; V was cut back by 0 bases and J by 0 bases. CDR3 protein: CASSLGQGLTSTDTQYF. The CDR3 DNA reads as TGCGCCAGCAGCTTGGGACAGGGCCTTACGAGCACAGATACGCAGTATTTT.

The chain carries TRBV7-9 and TRBJ1-3; D is unclear. This CDR3 is built from 16 residues. V was clipped by 2 bases and J by 0 bases, with 11 bases between them. Germline V gives CDR1 SEHNR, CDR2 FQNEAQ (reference sequence). CDR3 coding DNA: TGTGCCAGCAGCTTATTACGTGGAAGCTCTGGAAACACCATATATTTT. This codes for CASSLLRGSSGNTIYF.

The chain employs TRBV7-9 and TRBJ2-5; 7 nucleotides match TRBD2. The germline V gene has CDR1 SEHNR and CDR2 FQNEAQ (reference sequence). This CDR3 region has 15 residues. Losses at the gene ends were 4 bases for V and 5 bases for J; bases not matched to a gene: 10. CDR3 coding DNA: TGTGCCAGCAGCTCAGGACTAGAGCTGGGGGAGACCCAGTACTTC. It yields the protein CASSSGLELGETQYF.